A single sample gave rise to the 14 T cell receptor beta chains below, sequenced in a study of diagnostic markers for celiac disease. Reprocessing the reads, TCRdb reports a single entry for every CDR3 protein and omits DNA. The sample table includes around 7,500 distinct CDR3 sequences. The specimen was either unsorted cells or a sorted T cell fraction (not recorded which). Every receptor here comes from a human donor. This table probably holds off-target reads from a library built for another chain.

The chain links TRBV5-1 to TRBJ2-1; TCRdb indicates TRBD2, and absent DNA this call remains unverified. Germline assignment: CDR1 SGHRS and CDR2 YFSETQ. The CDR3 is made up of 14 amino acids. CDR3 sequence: CASKRLAGDNEQFF. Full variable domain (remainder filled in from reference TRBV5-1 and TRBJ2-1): KAGVTQTPRYLIKTRGQQVTLSCSPISGHRSVSWYQQTPGQGLQFLFEYFSETQRNKGNFPGRFSGRQFSNSRSEMNVSTLELGDSALYLCASKRLAGDNEQFFGPGTRLTVL.

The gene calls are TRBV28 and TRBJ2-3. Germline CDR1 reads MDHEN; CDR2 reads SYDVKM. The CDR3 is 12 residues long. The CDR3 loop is CATLLGVNTQYF.

The chain's CDR3 is CAWSTGQWRTSEQFF. The chain couples TRBV30 to TRBJ2-1; TCRdb selects TRBD1, and the lack of DNA leaves this call unchecked. This CDR3 is built from 15 residues. Germline assignment: CDR1 GTSNPN and CDR2 SVGIG (reference sequence).

CDR3 loop: CASSQSGTGATNEKLFF. This chain connects TRBV23-1 to TRBJ1-4; TCRdb calls TRBD1, which cannot be checked without DNA. TRBV23-1 is an ORF; its function is uncertain. This CDR3 contains 17 residues.

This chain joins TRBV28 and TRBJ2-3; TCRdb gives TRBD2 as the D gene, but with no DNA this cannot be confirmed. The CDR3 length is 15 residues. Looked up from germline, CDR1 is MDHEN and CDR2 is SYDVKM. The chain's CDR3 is CASSFSGTSTDTQYF.

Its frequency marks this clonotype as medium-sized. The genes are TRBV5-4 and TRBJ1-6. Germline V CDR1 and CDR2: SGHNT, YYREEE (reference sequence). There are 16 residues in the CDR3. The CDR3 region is CASSLAGTGGYSPLHF.

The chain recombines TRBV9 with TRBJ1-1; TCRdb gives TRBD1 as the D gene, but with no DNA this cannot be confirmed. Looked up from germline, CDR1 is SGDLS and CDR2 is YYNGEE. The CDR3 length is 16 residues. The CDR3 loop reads CASSVGFGGGYTEAFF.

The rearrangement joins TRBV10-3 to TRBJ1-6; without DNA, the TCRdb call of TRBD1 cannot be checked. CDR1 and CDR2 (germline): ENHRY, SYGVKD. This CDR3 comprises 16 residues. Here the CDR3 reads CALTLRQGAPNSPLHF.

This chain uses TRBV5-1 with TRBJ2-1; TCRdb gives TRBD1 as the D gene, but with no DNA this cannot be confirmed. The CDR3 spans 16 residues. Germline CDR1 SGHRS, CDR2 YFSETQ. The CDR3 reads CASSLVGVGSYNEQFF.

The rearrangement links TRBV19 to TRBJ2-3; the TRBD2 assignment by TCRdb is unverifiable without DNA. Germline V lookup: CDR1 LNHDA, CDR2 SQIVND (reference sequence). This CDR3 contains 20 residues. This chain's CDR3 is CASSNAGPGLAGADTDTQYF. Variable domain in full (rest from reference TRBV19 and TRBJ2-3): DGGITQSPKYLFRKEGQNVTLSCEQNLNHDAMYWYRQDPGQGLRLIYYSQIVNDFQKGDIAEGYSVSREKKESFPLTVTSAQKNPTAFYLCASSNAGPGLAGADTDTQYFGPGTRLTVL.

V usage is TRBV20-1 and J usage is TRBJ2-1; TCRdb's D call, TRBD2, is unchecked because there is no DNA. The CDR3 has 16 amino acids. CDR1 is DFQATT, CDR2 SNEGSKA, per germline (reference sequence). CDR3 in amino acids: CSARDLGLALYNEQFF.

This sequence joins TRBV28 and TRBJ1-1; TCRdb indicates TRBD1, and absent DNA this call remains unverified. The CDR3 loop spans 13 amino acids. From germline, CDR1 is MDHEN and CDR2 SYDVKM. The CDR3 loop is CASSSSGGYRAFF. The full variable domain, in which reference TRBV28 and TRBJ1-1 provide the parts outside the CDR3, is DVKVTQSSRYLVKRTGEKVFLECVQDMDHENMFWYRQDPGLGLRLIYFSYDVKMKEKGDIPEGYSVSREKKERFSLILESASTNQTSMYLCASSSSGGYRAFFGQGTRLTVV.

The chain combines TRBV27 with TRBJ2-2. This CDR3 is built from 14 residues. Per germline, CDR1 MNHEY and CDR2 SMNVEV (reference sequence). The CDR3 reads CASSLVGFTGELFF.

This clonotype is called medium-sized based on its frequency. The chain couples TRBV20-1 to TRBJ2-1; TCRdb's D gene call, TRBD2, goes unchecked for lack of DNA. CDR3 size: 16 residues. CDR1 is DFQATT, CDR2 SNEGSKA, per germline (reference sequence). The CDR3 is CSARGSGLAGGYEQFF.